This T cell receptor beta chain stems from a study of T cell repertoires in cytomegalovirus infection. To note about this clonotype: Its antigen remains unidentified.

TCRdb used MiXCR to reprocess the reads, holding one entry per CDR3 protein. This table holds about 69,000 distinct CDR3 sequences, about 30% found once. Points from the study as a whole: Carriers of CMV plus the relevant HLA were identified by cumulative public TCR beta family frequency.

V was clipped by 0 bases and J by 4 bases, with 16 bases between them. The CDR3 spans 17 residues. CDR1 is MNHEY, CDR2 SMNVEV, per germline (reference sequence). This receptor was taken from a human donor in good health (CMV status not recorded). Some clones in this sample may be carry-over from other donors' samples. V gene TRBV27 combines with J gene TRBJ2-1; D may be TRBD1 or TRBD2 (5 bases each). Here the sequenced sample was CD8+ T cells from cultured PBMCs, taken from culture after CMV antigen stimulation. The CDR3 bases are TGTGCCAGCAGTTTATCGGGGACCGGGTACCTTTACAATGAGCAGTTCTTC. This gives the protein CASSLSGTGYLYNEQFF.